This T cell receptor beta chain was documented in a study of T-cell reconstitution after alpha-beta-depleted transplantation in children (dated by TCRdb to the mid-2010s). General notes on the study: Using TCR repertoire profiling, the study followed T-cell immune reconstitution in a quantitative way in children after TCRalphabeta/CD19-depleted allogeneic hematopoietic cell transplantation.

The method behind the library was PCR. The sequencer listed for this sample is Illumina HiSeq 2500. To normalize quantification of the TCRbeta repertoire, the TCR libraries were built with molecular barcoding that relied on unique molecular identifiers. TCRdb's own reprocessing of the public reads used fastp at Q25 and MiXCR and kept productive beta chains. Entries are consolidated by CDR3 protein sequence, retaining the most common genes and DNA. This sample has 90,000 to 95,000 distinct CDR3 sequences in its table, and 12% of those were observed once. Together, the top ten hold approximately 15% of the sample. V is reduced by 0 bases and J by 0 bases, leaving a spacing of 9 bases between them. CDR1 and CDR2 are read off the germline V gene as MGHRA and YSYEKL. The CDR3 contains 16 residues, cysteine and phenylalanine counted. Just the 48-base CDR3 DNA is kept, in frame starting at base 1. Many counts were recorded for this clonotype. The antigen it binds to is not known. The sample holds no much larger clone one base away, and base qualities are not on file.

The V gene is TRBV4-1 and the J gene is TRBJ2-1; the D segment cannot be called with confidence. This specimen was PBMCs from the stem cell graft donor, taken from the stem cell graft. This receptor was taken from a human donor who donated a stem cell graft to a child with inherited bone marrow failure. The CDR3 region has the sequence CASSQDAGPSYNEQFF. The sequenced DNA is TGCGCCAGCAGCCAAGATGCTGGGCCCTCCTACAATGAGCAGTTCTTC.